The rows below give T cell receptor beta chains drawn from one sample of a study of T cell responses to AZD1222 COVID-19 vaccine. Clones were read by immunoSEQ multiplex PCR, and TCRdb kept only the in-frame ones, dropping some. The sample contains some 60,000 clones, 84% of which appear only once. Specimen: peripheral blood, collected on day 0 of AZD1222 vaccination. All receptors derive from an adult in good health. Each CDR3 is given with its conserved first and last residue. The D gene is left open where the match is weak. Clone size is stated in some rows and not others, as once, few, many or a class when expanded.

D: .; V: TRBV10-3; size: once; length: 11; J: TRBJ2-1; DNA: TGTGCCATCACAGGGGAGAATGAGCAGTTCTTC; CDR3: CAITGENEQFF
D: .; V: TRBV28; size: .; length: 15; J: TRBJ1-6; DNA: TGTGCCAGCAGTTTGGCGGGGGGCTATAATTCACCCCTCCACTTT; CDR3: CASSLAGGYNSPLHF
D: .; V: TRBV7-9; size: .; length: 19; J: TRBJ2-1; DNA: TGTGCCAGCAGCACCGGGACAGCATCAGGCGGGAGCTCCTACAATGAGCAGTTCTTC; CDR3: CASSTGTASGGSSYNEQFF
D: .; V: TRBV4-3; size: .; length: 16; J: TRBJ2-2; DNA: TGCGCCAGCAGCCAAGATCGTAGGACAGCAACCGGGGAGCTGTTTTTT; CDR3: CASSQDRRTATGELFF
D: .; V: TRBV18; size: .; length: 13; J: TRBJ2-1; DNA: TGTGCCAGCTCACCCCGGGACCCCAATGAGCAGTTCTTC; CDR3: CASSPRDPNEQFF
D: .; V: TRBV7-9; size: .; length: 12; J: TRBJ1-6; DNA: TGTGCCAGCAGCTCCTTTCGGTCACCCCTCCACTTT; CDR3: CASSSFRSPLHF
D: TRBD1; V: TRBV3-1/TRBV3-2; size: .; length: 15; J: TRBJ2-5; DNA: TGTGCCAGCAGCCGCAGGACAGGGGGGCCAGAGACCCAGTACTTC; CDR3: CASSRRTGGPETQYF
D: TRBD1; V: TRBV19; size: .; length: 15; J: TRBJ2-2; DNA: TGTGCCAGTACCCCGACAGGGGTGGGCACCGGGGAGCTGTTTTTT; CDR3: CASTPTGVGTGELFF
D: TRBD1; V: TRBV2; size: .; length: 14; J: TRBJ1-6; DNA: TGTGCCAGCAGTGCTGACAGGGGTCTCTCACCCCTCCACTTT; CDR3: CASSADRGLSPLHF
D: TRBD2; V: TRBV3-1/TRBV3-2; size: once; length: 17; J: TRBJ2-1; DNA: TGTGCCAGCAGCCAAGTCCTGGGACTAGCGGGACCTAATGAGCAGTTCTTC; CDR3: CASSQVLGLAGPNEQFF
D: .; V: TRBV4-1; size: .; length: 14; J: TRBJ2-5; DNA: TGCGCCAGCAGCCAAGATGGAGGGAAAGAGACCCAGTACTTC; CDR3: CASSQDGGKETQYF
D: .; V: TRBV3-1/TRBV3-2; size: .; length: 14; J: TRBJ1-1; DNA: TGTGCCAGCAGCCAAGATAACAGGAACACTGAAGCTTTCTTT; CDR3: CASSQDNRNTEAFF
D: .; V: TRBV12-5; size: .; length: 15; J: TRBJ2-2; DNA: TGTGCTAGTGGTTTAGGCAGGGAATTTGGCGGGGAGCTGTTTTTT; CDR3: CASGLGREFGGELFF
D: TRBD2; V: TRBV13; size: .; length: 16; J: TRBJ2-2; DNA: TGTGCCAGCAGCTTAGAAGCGGGAGTAAGCACCGGGGAGCTGTTTTTT; CDR3: CASSLEAGVSTGELFF
D: .; V: TRBV28; size: .; length: 15; J: TRBJ1-1; DNA: TGTGCCAGCAGTTTAGACCCCCAGCTGAACACTGAAGCTTTCTTT; CDR3: CASSLDPQLNTEAFF
D: TRBD1; V: TRBV2; size: .; length: 15; J: TRBJ2-2; DNA: TGTGCCAGCAGACTAAGACAGGGTGGCACCGGGGAGCTGTTTTTT; CDR3: CASRLRQGGTGELFF
D: .; V: TRBV4-3; size: .; length: 16; J: TRBJ2-3; DNA: TGCGCCAGCAGCCTCCTATCAGACCCTAGCACAGATACGCAGTATTTT; CDR3: CASSLLSDPSTDTQYF
D: .; V: TRBV6-5; size: .; length: 15; J: TRBJ2-1; DNA: TGTGCCAGCAGGTCGTCCCCGAGGACCTACAATGAGCAGTTCTTC; CDR3: CASRSSPRTYNEQFF